This TCR beta chain was found in a study of control samples from healthy donors and cancer patients. Repertoires were generated with immunoSEQ multiplex PCR, while TCRdb's copy carries only in-frame clones and drops some. In the table there are some 150,000 clones, roughly 94% of which are singletons. The ends were cut back, 0 bases at V and 6 bases at J, with 20 bases in the middle. The CDR3 length is 17 residues. From germline, CDR1 is LNHNV and CDR2 YYDKDF (reference sequence). This TCR was recovered from a man aged 35 to 55 in good health. V usage is TRBV15 and J usage is TRBJ1-2; TRBD1 might be the D (6 bases). Sequencing used blood. For the CDR3, the DNA is TGTGCCACCAGCAGAGATAATACCAGGGGCAGGGCTGATGGCTACACCTTC. Translated, it gives CATSRDNTRGRADGYTF.